The 28 T cell receptor beta chains given below trace back to one sample, sequenced in a study of cytomegalovirus exposure and HLA in healthy donors. PCR primers comprised 60 Vbeta and 13 Jbeta primers. Assay: immunoSEQ multiplex PCR; the TCRdb copy retains only in-frame clones and omits some. Among under 150,000 clones, roughly 77% were seen once, and the ten largest hold over 2%. Sample: PBMCs. The receptors were gathered from a man under 40 in good health and CMV-seronegative.

V usage is TRBV28 and J usage is TRBJ1-2; 10 bases line up with TRBD1. Unmatched junction bases numbered 4, after V lost 4 bases and J lost 2 bases. The CDR3 is 15 amino acids. Germline values: CDR1 MDHEN, CDR2 SYDVKM. CDR3: CASSSRTGGNYGYTF. The CDR3 DNA follows: TGTGCCAGCAGTTCCCGGACAGGGGGGAACTATGGCTACACCTTC.

The chain carries TRBV13 and TRBJ2-7, with 9 nucleotides matching TRBD1. V lost 4 bases and J lost 5; bases outside the gene matches: 12. Per the germline V gene, CDR1 is PRHDT and CDR2 is FYEKMQ (reference sequence). CDR3 size: 16 residues. CDR3 region: CASSCRRDRGVDEQYF. The CDR3 bases are TGTGCCAGCAGCTGCCGACGAGACAGGGGGGTAGACGAGCAGTACTTC.

The CDR3 DNA sequence: TGTGCCAGCAGCCAGGACAGGGGGACTGAAGCTTTCTTT. Translated: CASSQDRGTEAFF. This chain links TRBV14 with TRBJ1-1; TRBD1 aligns across 10 bases. The ends lost 3 bases at V and 5 bases at J; junction bases unmatched: 0. The germline CDR1 and CDR2 sequences are SGHDN and FVKESK. This CDR3 region has 13 residues.

This chain links TRBV6-1 with TRBJ1-3, with TRBD1 as a possible D gene (5 bases). Trimming shortened V by 4 bases and J by 0 bases, and 16 bases separated the two germline ends. CDR1 is MNHNS, CDR2 SASEGT, per germline. The CDR3 consists of 17 residues. CDR3 residues: CASSARGFRYSGNTIYF. CDR3 sequence (DNA): TGTGCCAGCAGTGCTCGGGGGTTTAGGTACTCTGGAAACACCATATATTTT.

This chain connects TRBV15 to TRBJ2-6, with 7 nucleotides matching TRBD1. The CDR3 has 15 amino acids. Germline lookup yields CDR1 LNHNV and CDR2 YYDKDF (reference sequence). With V trimmed by 0 bases and J by 9 bases, 5 bases remained unmatched. The CDR3 reads CATSRETGKDNVLTF. CDR3 coding DNA: TGTGCCACCAGCAGAGAGACAGGGAAGGACAACGTCCTGACTTTC.

The chain employs TRBV4-1 and TRBJ2-5, with D hard to call. The better agreement between TRBJ2-7 and the DNA end casts doubt on the J call. The CDR3 is made up of 12 amino acids. CDR1 MGHRA and CDR2 YSYEKL come from the germline V gene. CDR3 in amino acids: CASSQDYYEQYF. DNA of the CDR3: TGCGCCAGCAGCCAAGATTACTACGAGCAGTACTTC.

This clone turned up a few times. This chain connects TRBV5-4 to TRBJ2-1; D may be TRBD1 (5 bases). Trimming stripped 0 bases from V and 0 bases from J, with 10 bases between. The CDR3 extends over 16 amino acids. From germline, CDR1 is SGHNT and CDR2 YYREEE (reference sequence). The CDR3 sequence is CASSLGGVSSYNEQFF. For the CDR3, the DNA is TGTGCCAGCAGCTTGGGGGGCGTGAGCTCCTACAATGAGCAGTTCTTC.

The sample holds one count of this clone. The chain employs TRBV6-4 and TRBJ2-3; 9 bases are a match to TRBD2. This CDR3 is 16 amino acids long. V lost 0 bases, J lost 3 bases, and 4 bases stayed unmatched. Germline lookup yields CDR1 MRHNA and CDR2 SNTAGT. CDR3 region: CASSDSSSGSTDTQYF. The CDR3 coding sequence is TGTGCCAGCAGTGACTCGAGTAGCGGGAGTACAGATACGCAGTATTTT.

The chain is built from TRBV6-1 and TRBJ1-2; 9 nucleotides agree with TRBD1. V was clipped by 4 bases and J by 3 bases; unmatched bases: 6. The length of the CDR3 is 15 residues. CDR1 MNHNS and CDR2 SASEGT come from the germline V gene. The CDR3 spells CASSGGTGIDYGYTF. CDR3 coding DNA: TGTGCCAGCAGTGGGGGGACAGGGATCGACTATGGCTACACCTTC.

This rearrangement joins TRBV4-1 to TRBJ2-2; 9 bases match TRBD1. Trimming took 1 base from V and 7 from J; bases not matched to a gene: 10. The CDR3 covers 17 residues. The germline V gene encodes CDR1 MGHRA and CDR2 YSYEKL. The DNA for the CDR3 is TGCGCCAGCAGCCAAGTTCCGGGACAGGGTCTGGGCGGGGAGCTGTTTTTT. It specifies CASSQVPGQGLGGELFF.

V usage is TRBV6-1 and J usage is TRBJ2-2; 10 bases match TRBD1. The V and J ends lost 3 bases and 6 bases, in that order; junction bases with no gene match: 7. This CDR3 spans 16 amino acids. CDR1 and CDR2 (germline): MNHNS, SASEGT. CDR3 in amino acids: CASSDDGTGVAGELFF. The CDR3 region has the DNA TGTGCCAGCAGTGACGACGGGACAGGGGTTGCCGGGGAGCTGTTTTTT.

This chain uses TRBV5-6 with TRBJ1-1, with 8 positions matching TRBD1. Trimming at V came to 0 bases and at J to 7 bases, leaving 5 bases not matched to a gene. Germline loops: CDR1 SGHDT, CDR2 YYEEEE. This CDR3 spans 14 amino acids. CDR3 coding DNA: TGTGCCAGCAGCTTGGGTGGCAGGGGGCTTGAAGCTTTCTTT. Its protein is CASSLGGRGLEAFF.

The genes are TRBV27 and TRBJ2-2; D remains ambiguous. Trimming took off 7 bases at V and 6 bases at J, with 15 bases between the two ends. The CDR3 runs to 14 residues. Per the germline V gene, CDR1 is MNHEY and CDR2 is SMNVEV (reference sequence). This CDR3 reads CASKLGADAGELFF. Here the CDR3 DNA reads TGTGCCAGCAAGCTGGGCGCCGACGCCGGGGAGCTGTTTTTT.

The chain employs TRBV30 and TRBJ2-1, with D tentatively TRBD1 (6 bases). Germline V gene sequence: CDR1 GTSNPN, CDR2 SVGIG (reference sequence). V was shortened by 5 bases and J by 4 bases, with 6 bases between the two germline ends. The CDR3 length is 11 residues. CDR3: CAWQGYNEQFF. In DNA, the CDR3 is TGTGCCTGGCAGGGGTACAATGAGCAGTTCTTC.

This rearrangement joins TRBV5-6 to TRBJ1-1; D unclear. In germline, CDR1 is SGHDT, CDR2 YYEEEE. Trimming removed 4 bases at V and 1 base at J, with 14 bases between. This CDR3 comprises 15 residues. CDR3 region: CASSPRRVTNTEAFF. The CDR3 coding sequence is TGTGCCAGCAGCCCTCGACGGGTTACGAACACTGAAGCTTTCTTT.

In this sample, this clone turned up once. The rearrangement links TRBV7-9 to TRBJ2-5, with no clear D. Trimming took off 2 bases at V and 5 bases at J, with 3 bases between the two ends. This CDR3 is 11 amino acids long. Germline CDR1 reads SEHNR; CDR2 reads FQNEAQ (reference sequence). CDR3 region: CASSLLETQYF. As DNA, the CDR3 is TGTGCCAGCAGCTTACTGGAGACCCAGTACTTC.

The CDR3 region is CASSPGSGVTDTQYF. Written as DNA, the CDR3 is TGTGCCAGCAGTCCCGGTAGCGGGGTCACAGATACGCAGTATTTT. The rearrangement joins TRBV6-6 to TRBJ2-3; 8 positions agree with TRBD2. CDR1 and CDR2 (germline): MNHNY, SVGAGI (reference sequence). The ends lost 5 bases at V and 2 bases at J; junction bases unmatched: 6. The CDR3 runs 15 residues.

This chain joins TRBV28 and TRBJ1-1, with unresolved D. The CDR3 sequence is 11 residues long. Germline values: CDR1 MDHEN, CDR2 SYDVKM. V lost 8 bases, J lost 5 bases, and 9 bases lay in between. The CDR3 DNA reads as TGTGCCAGCGACTCGGAGACTGAAGCTTTCTTT. This sequence encodes CASDSETEAFF.

The chain links TRBV6-1 to TRBJ2-1; D perhaps matches TRBD1 (6 bases). Germline CDR1 and CDR2: MNHNS and SASEGT. CDR3 size: 15 residues. The V gene lost 4 bases and the J gene lost 0 bases, with 10 bases spanning the gap. CDR3 loop: CASSAGQSSYNEQFF. The DNA for the CDR3 is TGTGCCAGCAGTGCCGGACAGAGCTCCTACAATGAGCAGTTCTTC.

This clone was found once. The chain uses TRBV6-5 and TRBJ1-5; D perhaps matches TRBD1 (6 bases). The CDR3 runs to 14 residues. Trimming removed 5 bases at V and 4 bases at J, with 12 bases between. Germline CDR1 MNHEY, CDR2 SVGAGI. CDR3 DNA: TGTGCCAGCAGTAGTGTAGGGGGTAATCAGCCCCAGCATTTT. As protein: CASSSVGGNQPQHF.

The chain has TRBV5-1 and TRBJ2-3, with D possibly TRBD2 on 5 matching bases. CDR1 SGHRS and CDR2 YFSETQ come from the germline V gene. V was clipped by 4 bases and J by 5 bases, with 17 bases between them. The CDR3 length is 15 residues. CDR3 in amino acids: CASSPAGYEGDTQYF. CDR3 sequence (DNA): TGCGCCAGCAGCCCTGCAGGCTACGAGGGAGATACGCAGTATTTT.

This sequence joins TRBV4-1 and TRBJ2-5; 11 bases are shared with TRBD2. CDR3 length: 18 residues. V lost 0 bases to trimming and J lost 1 base; unmatched junction nucleotides: 7. Germline CDR1 is MGHRA and CDR2 is YSYEKL. The CDR3 loop reads CASSQDPALAGGQETQYF. The DNA of the CDR3 is TGCGCCAGCAGCCAAGATCCGGCTCTAGCGGGGGGCCAAGAGACCCAGTACTTC.

The gene calls are TRBV28 and TRBJ2-7; D possibly corresponds to TRBD2 (6 bases). This CDR3 region has 14 residues. Trimming pared 5 bases from V and 3 bases from J, leaving 14 bases between. Germline V gene sequence: CDR1 MDHEN, CDR2 SYDVKM. CDR3 bases: TGTGCCAGCAGTGACGGGACTTTAAACTACGAGCAGTACTTC. Its translation is CASSDGTLNYEQYF.

The chain carries TRBV7-6 and TRBJ2-7, with a tentative D call TRBD2 (6 bases). The ends were cut back, 3 bases at V and 6 bases at J, with 9 bases in the middle. This CDR3 has 12 residues. The germline gives CDR1 SGHVS, CDR2 FNYEAQ. The DNA of the CDR3 is TGTGCCAGCAGCTTTGGGGGAGGCGAGCAGTACTTC. Translating gives CASSFGGGEQYF.

DNA of the CDR3: TGTGCCAGCAGCGTAGCTTCAGGGTCCTTCTACGAGCAGTACTTC. It yields the protein CASSVASGSFYEQYF. The V gene is TRBV9, the J gene TRBJ2-7; TRBD1 is a possible D gene (5 bases). Trimming shortened V by 0 bases and J by 3 bases, and 13 bases separated the two germline ends. The CDR3 sequence is 15 residues long. Germline V gene lookup returns CDR1 SGDLS and CDR2 YYNGEE.

The sample holds one count of this clone. The chain joins TRBV28 to TRBJ1-4, with D maybe TRBD1 (6 bases). V lost 8 bases and J 3 bases, leaving 13 bases between the germline ends. CDR1 and CDR2 from the germline V gene are MDHEN and SYDVKM. The CDR3 consists of 14 residues. This CDR3 is CASQTGWPNEKLFF. The CDR3 nucleotides are TGTGCCAGCCAAACAGGGTGGCCTAATGAAAAACTGTTTTTT.

The chain uses TRBV27 and TRBJ1-1; 7 bases line up with TRBD1. Germline-derived CDR1 and CDR2 are MNHEY and SMNVEV (reference sequence). The CDR3 is made up of 14 amino acids. V was pared by 6 bases and J by 2 bases, with 6 bases of the junction left unmatched. The CDR3 reads CASRPDRANTEAFF. Written as DNA, the CDR3 is TGTGCCAGCAGACCCGACAGGGCTAACACTGAAGCTTTCTTT.

The gene calls are TRBV7-2 and TRBJ2-7, with D possibly matching TRBD1 (6 bases). The ends were cut back, 5 bases at V and 1 base at J, with 15 bases in the middle. Germline V gene sequence: CDR1 SGHTA, CDR2 FQGNSA. The CDR3 has 15 amino acids. CDR3 sequence (DNA): TGTGCCAGCAGCCCCCAACTCGGACAGTCCTACGAGCAGTACTTC. This codes for CASSPQLGQSYEQYF.